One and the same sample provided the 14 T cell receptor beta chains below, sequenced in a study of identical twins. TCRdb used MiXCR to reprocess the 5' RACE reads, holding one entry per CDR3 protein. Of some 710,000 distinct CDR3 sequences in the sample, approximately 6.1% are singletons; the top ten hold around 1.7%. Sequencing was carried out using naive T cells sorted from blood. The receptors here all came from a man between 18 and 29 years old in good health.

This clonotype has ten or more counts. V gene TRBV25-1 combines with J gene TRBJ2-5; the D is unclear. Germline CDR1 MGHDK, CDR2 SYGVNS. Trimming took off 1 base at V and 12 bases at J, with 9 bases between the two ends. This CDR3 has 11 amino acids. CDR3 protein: CASSELGSKYF. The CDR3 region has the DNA TGTGCCAGCAGTGAATTGGGCTCCAAGTACTTC.

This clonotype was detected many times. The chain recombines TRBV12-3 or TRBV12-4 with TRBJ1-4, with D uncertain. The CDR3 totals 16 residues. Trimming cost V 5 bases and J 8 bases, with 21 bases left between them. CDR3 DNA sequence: TGTGCCAGCAGTCCAACGCACGCAGGAAGTCTGGAAAAACTGTTTTTT. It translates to CASSPTHAGSLEKLFF.

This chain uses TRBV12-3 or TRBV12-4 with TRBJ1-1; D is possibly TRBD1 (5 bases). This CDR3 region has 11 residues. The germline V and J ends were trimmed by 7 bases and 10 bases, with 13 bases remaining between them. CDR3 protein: CASTYRGGAFF. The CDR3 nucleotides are TGTGCCAGCACCTACCGTGGGGGAGCTTTCTTT.

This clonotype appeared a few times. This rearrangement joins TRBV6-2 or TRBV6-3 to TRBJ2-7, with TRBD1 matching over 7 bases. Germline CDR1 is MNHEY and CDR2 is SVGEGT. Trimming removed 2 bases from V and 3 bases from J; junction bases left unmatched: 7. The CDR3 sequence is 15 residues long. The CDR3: CASSYGRGPIYEQYF. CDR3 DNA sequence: TGTGCCAGCAGTTACGGAAGGGGGCCGATCTACGAGCAGTACTTC.

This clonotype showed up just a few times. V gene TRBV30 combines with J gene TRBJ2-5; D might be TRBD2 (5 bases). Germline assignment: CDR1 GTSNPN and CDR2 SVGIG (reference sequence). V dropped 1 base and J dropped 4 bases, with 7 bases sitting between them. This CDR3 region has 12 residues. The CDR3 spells CAWSGEGETQYF. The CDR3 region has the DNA TGTGCCTGGAGTGGCGAGGGAGAGACCCAGTACTTC.

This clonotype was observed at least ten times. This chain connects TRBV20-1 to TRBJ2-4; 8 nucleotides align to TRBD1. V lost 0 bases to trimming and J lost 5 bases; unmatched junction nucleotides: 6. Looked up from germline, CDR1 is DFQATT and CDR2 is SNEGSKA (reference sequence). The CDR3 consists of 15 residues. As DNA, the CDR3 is TGCAGTGCTAGAGATTCGGCAGGGGGCCAAAACATTCAGTACTTC. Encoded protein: CSARDSAGGQNIQYF.

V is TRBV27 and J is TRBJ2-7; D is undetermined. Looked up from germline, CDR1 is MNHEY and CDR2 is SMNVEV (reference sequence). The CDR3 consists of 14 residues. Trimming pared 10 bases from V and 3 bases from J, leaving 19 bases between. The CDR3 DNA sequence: TGTGCCATCCCGACCGGGCAGGACGACTACGAGCAGTACGTC. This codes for CAIPTGQDDYEQYV.

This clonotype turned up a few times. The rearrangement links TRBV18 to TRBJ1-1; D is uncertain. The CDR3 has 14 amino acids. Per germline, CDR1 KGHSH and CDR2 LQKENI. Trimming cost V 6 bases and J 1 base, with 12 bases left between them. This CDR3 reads CASSPRATNTEAFF. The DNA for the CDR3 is TGTGCCAGCTCTCCAAGGGCTACGAACACTGAAGCTTTCTTT.

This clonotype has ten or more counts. The CDR3 coding sequence is TGCGCCAGCAGCTTGGCCGGGACTAGCGGGCGCAACACCGGGGAGCTGTTTTTT. Translated: CASSLAGTSGRNTGELFF. The V and J genes are TRBV5-1 and TRBJ2-2; 12 bases agree with TRBD2. V lost 0 bases and J lost 2; bases outside the gene matches: 5. This CDR3 spans 18 amino acids. The V gene's germline CDR1 is SGHRS and CDR2 YFSETQ.

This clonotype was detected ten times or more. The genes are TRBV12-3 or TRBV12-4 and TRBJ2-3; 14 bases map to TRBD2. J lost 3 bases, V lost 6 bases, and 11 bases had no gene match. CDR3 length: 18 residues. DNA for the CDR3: TGTGCCAGCAGCCAATCGGGACTAGCGGGAGTCGGGACAGATACGCAGTATTTT. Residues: CASSQSGLAGVGTDTQYF.

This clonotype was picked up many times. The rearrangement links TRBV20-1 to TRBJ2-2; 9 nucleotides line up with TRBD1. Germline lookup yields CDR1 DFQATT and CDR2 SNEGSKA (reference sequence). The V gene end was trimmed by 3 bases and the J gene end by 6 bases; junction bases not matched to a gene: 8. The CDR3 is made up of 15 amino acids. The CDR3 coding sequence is TGCAGTGCTAGGGAGACAGGGGGTATCGCCGGGGAGCTGTTTTTT. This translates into CSARETGGIAGELFF.

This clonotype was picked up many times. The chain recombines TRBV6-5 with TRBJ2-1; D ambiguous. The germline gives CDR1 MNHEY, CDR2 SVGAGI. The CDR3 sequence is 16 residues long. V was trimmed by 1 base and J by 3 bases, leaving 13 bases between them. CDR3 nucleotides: TGTGCCAGCAGTTACTTTTTTCAGCCGGGCTACAATGAGCAGTTCTTC. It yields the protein CASSYFFQPGYNEQFF.

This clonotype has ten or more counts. The CDR3: CASTGQDAGANVLTF. The DNA for the CDR3 is TGCGCCAGCACCGGACAGGACGCTGGGGCCAACGTCCTGACTTTC. This chain links TRBV5-1 with TRBJ2-6, with 7 bases fitting TRBD1. Trimming at V came to 6 bases and at J to 2 bases, leaving 5 bases not matched to a gene. This CDR3 comprises 15 residues. From germline, CDR1 is SGHRS and CDR2 YFSETQ.

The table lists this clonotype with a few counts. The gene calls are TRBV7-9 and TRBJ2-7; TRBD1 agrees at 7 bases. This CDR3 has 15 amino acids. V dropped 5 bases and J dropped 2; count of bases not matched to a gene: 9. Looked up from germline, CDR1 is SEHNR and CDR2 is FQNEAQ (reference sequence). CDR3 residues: CASSVFGDRAYEQYF. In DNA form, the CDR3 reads TGTGCCAGCAGCGTATTTGGTGACAGGGCCTACGAGCAGTACTTC.